The source of this T cell receptor beta chain is a study of human T cells and chemical hapten exposure (dated by TCRdb to the early 2020s). Broadly, across the study: For sensitization, 2% DPC in acetone was applied to an approximately 2 cm by approximately 2 cm area of upper inner arm skin. Alopecia areata with under or over 50% scalp involvement, alopecia totalis and alopecia universalis were represented in the patient cohort, which was mostly female. The libraries were sequenced as a pool, and the TCR yield per sample differed mostly because of small variations in library volumes within the pool. Throughout the study period of 20 to 25 weeks, patients also received therapeutic DPC doses to the scalp every week. Blood samples were taken from patients before sensitization (week 0) and then at 2, 6 and about 24 weeks after DPC sensitization. For TCR sequencing, blood came from 25 to 35 alopecia patients at anywhere from one to four time points (pre-sensitization, 2, 6 and 24 weeks). Patch testing on the upper back used Finn chambers containing 0.01% DPC, with scoring done after 6 days according to International Contact Dermatitis Research Group standards. The study tracked peripheral blood TCR repertoire changes in vivo during primary and secondary sensitization to the hapten diphenylcyclopropenone (DPC) in alopecia patients. Beyond this particular receptor, the publication reports: Because all patients had alopecia, a presumed autoimmune disease, the immune response of the patients might differ from that of healthy individuals. DPC sensitization did not change how many TCRs were above 1 in 1000 frequency, and no evidence was found of alterations in global repertoire structure. Compared with pre-sensitization or healthy control sets, expanded TCRs formed significantly more large CDR3 similarity clusters, which is consistent with antigen-driven responses. After repeated subsampling, changes were observed in the strength of the expansion versus patch-test correlation and in the threshold at which the correlation became significant. Patch test score correlated positively with the number of PT1 expanded TCRs, reaching significance at thresholds 8, 16 and 32 but not at 4.

This clonotype was seen many times. Its specific antigen is unknown. Nothing much larger sits one base from this clone, and base qualities are not available. Trimming takes 3 bases from V and 5 bases from J, and the germline ends sit 14 bases apart. From a lookup of the germline V gene, CDR1 and CDR2 are SGHRS and YFSETQ. Taken from cysteine to phenylalanine, the CDR3 has 14 residues. The CDR3 DNA has 42 bases and is translated from base 1. This specimen's time point label, interpreted: pre-sensitization, week 0. The sample's treatment or condition, from its label and the paper: therapeutic diphenylcyclopropenone sensitization with weekly scalp DPC. Blood at each patch-test visit was drawn before the patch test was applied. Eligible patients were aged 18 to 70, diagnosed with alopecia, deemed suitable for DPC therapy, and excluded if pregnant. Total RNA was extracted from unfractionated whole blood that had been collected in Tempus Blood RNA tubes.

The library was obtained by RACE. The reads were generated on a NextSeq 500. During library preparation, unique molecular identifiers were attached to individual cDNA molecules so that TCRs could be counted in a quantitative, reproducible way. For every blood RNA sample, sequencing covered both the TCR alpha and TCR beta chains. On the study's bioinformatics: A median of approximately 96,000 TCRs per sample was observed, with a range of about 20,000 to 690,600. The Decombinator software suite was used to annotate V, J and CDR3 in the TCR reads. For the PS versus PT1 abundance plots, all samples were subsampled to the same number of TCRs (28,000). Expanded TCRs were defined as absent before sensitization and observed at least eight times at the 2-week time point. TCRdb reworked the public reads: Q25 trimming with fastp, MiXCR clone assembly, productive beta chains retained. Every entry covers one CDR3 protein and lists the most common genes and DNA from its rows. These V and J calls rely on TCRdb rather than the paper's analysis. The sample records 350,000 to 400,000 distinct CDR3 sequences, approximately 5.1% of which are singletons. The ten largest clones add up to approximately 2.8% of the sample.

In this chain, TRBV5-1 is recombined with TRBJ2-5; the D gene could be either TRBD1 or TRBD2, each agreeing at 5 bases. Sequenced here: whole blood, sampled in connection with sensitization to the hapten diphenylcyclopropenone (DPC). The receptor was derived from a woman aged 45-60 years with alopecia areata. Some clones in this sample may be carry-over from other donors' samples. The nucleotide sequence is TGCGCCAGCAGCTCACCTCGCCGGGGCGAGACCCAGTACTTC. It encodes CASSSPRRGETQYF.